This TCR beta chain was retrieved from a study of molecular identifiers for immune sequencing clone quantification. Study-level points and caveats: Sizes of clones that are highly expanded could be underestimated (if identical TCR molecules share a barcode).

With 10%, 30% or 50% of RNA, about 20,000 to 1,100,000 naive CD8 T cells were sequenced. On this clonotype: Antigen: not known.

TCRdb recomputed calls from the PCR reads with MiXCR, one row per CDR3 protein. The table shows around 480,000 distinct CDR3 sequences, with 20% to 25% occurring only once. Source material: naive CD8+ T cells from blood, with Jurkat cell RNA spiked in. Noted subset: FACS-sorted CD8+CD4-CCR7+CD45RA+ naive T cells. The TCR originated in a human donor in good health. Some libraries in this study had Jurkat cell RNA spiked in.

This CDR3 is CASSLLPGTSDGPQYF. CDR3 bases: TGTGCCAGCAGTTTACTCCCCGGGACTAGCGACGGTCCCCAGTACTTC. The V and J genes are TRBV27 and TRBJ2-5; the match to TRBD2 covers 10 bases. Germline CDR1 is MNHEY and CDR2 is SMNVEV (reference sequence). CDR3 length: 16 amino acids. V shed 2 bases, J shed 9 bases, and the junction held 12 bases outside the gene matches.